A single sample gave rise to the 9 T cell receptor beta chains below, sequenced in a study of shared clonotypes between healthy human individuals. Method: immunoSEQ multiplex PCR; TCRdb's copy keeps in-frame clones and lacks some. The repertoire has some 580,000 clones, around 97% of them found once; the top ten carry 0.055% to 0.07%. Sequenced material: naive CD4+ T cells sorted from blood. Described subset: CD45RA+ positively selected. The source is a woman younger than 45 in good health.

The chain couples TRBV7-9 to TRBJ1-4; 7 bases agree with TRBD1. The germline V gene has CDR1 SEHNR and CDR2 FQNEAQ (reference sequence). The trim removed 5 bases at V and 1 base at J, leaving 10 bases unmatched. The CDR3 consists of 17 residues. The DNA of the CDR3 is TGTGCCAGCAGCAAGAACAGGGGAGGCAGAACTAATGAAAAACTGTTTTTT. This sequence encodes CASSKNRGGRTNEKLFF.

Only one count was recorded for this clone. V usage is TRBV19 and J usage is TRBJ2-7; D tentatively fits TRBD1 or TRBD2 (5 bases each). Germline assignment: CDR1 LNHDA and CDR2 SQIVND (reference sequence). Trimming removed 8 bases from V and 6 bases from J, with 14 bases in between. The CDR3 totals 12 residues. The CDR3: CASGGWSGEQYF. The DNA for the CDR3 is TGTGCCAGTGGGGGTTGGTCTGGCGAGCAGTACTTC.

This clone was seen once. V is TRBV7-2 and J is TRBJ2-3; D assignment may be TRBD1 or TRBD2 (6 bases each). The V and J ends lost 6 bases and 6 bases respectively, with 16 bases between them. The CDR3 length is 14 residues. Per the germline V gene, CDR1 is SGHTA and CDR2 is FQGNSA. CDR3 sequence: CASSRQVGGDTQYF. In DNA, the CDR3 is TGTGCCAGCAGTCGACAGGTCGGAGGGGATACGCAGTATTTT.

The V and J genes are TRBV28 and TRBJ1-5; TRBD1 matches at 8 bases. The junction had 17 bases not matched to a gene; V was cut back by 6 bases and J by 7 bases. The V gene's germline CDR1 is MDHEN and CDR2 SYDVKM. This CDR3 is 17 amino acids long. CDR3: CASSSYYRQGRGQPQHF. CDR3 in DNA: TGTGCCAGCAGCTCCTACTATCGACAGGGGAGGGGACAGCCCCAGCATTTT.

The V call is TRBV18, the J call TRBJ2-1; 12 nucleotides agree with TRBD1. The trim removed 3 bases at V and 6 bases at J, leaving 3 bases unmatched. The CDR3 runs to 15 residues. Germline CDR1 KGHSH, CDR2 LQKENI. The CDR3 protein is CASSPGTGGGNEQFF. Written as DNA, the CDR3 is TGTGCCAGCTCACCCGGGACAGGGGGCGGCAATGAGCAGTTCTTC.

This sequence joins TRBV28 and TRBJ2-7, with D possibly being TRBD2 (6 bases). The V and J ends lost 5 bases and 6 bases respectively, with 17 bases between them. The CDR3 sequence is 14 residues long. The germline gives CDR1 MDHEN, CDR2 SYDVKM. CDR3 sequence reads: CASSGGSWRIEQYF. CDR3 DNA sequence: TGTGCCAGCAGTGGGGGGTCCTGGAGGATCGAGCAGTACTTC.

The V call is TRBV4-1, the J call TRBJ1-1, with 7 bases that match TRBD1. The CDR3 sequence is 16 residues long. The ends lost 7 bases at V and 3 bases at J; junction bases unmatched: 14. CDR1 and CDR2 from the germline V gene are MGHRA and YSYEKL. This chain's CDR3 is CASKRRLDRADTEAFF. CDR3 nucleotide sequence: TGCGCCAGCAAGAGAAGACTAGACAGGGCAGACACTGAAGCTTTCTTT.

This clone has just a few counts. This sequence joins TRBV5-1 and TRBJ1-1, with D possibly TRBD1 on 6 matching bases. CDR1 SGHRS and CDR2 YFSETQ come from the germline V gene. Between the trimmed V and J ends, which lost 4 bases and 0 bases, there was a span of 10 bases. This CDR3 spans 14 amino acids. The CDR3 region has the DNA TGCGCCAGCAGCGAAGGACAGTTGAACACTGAAGCTTTCTTT. Its protein product is CASSEGQLNTEAFF.

This clone has just a few counts. J is TRBJ2-7 and V is TRBV18; TRBD2 might be the D (5 bases). V gave up 3 bases and J gave up 2 bases, with 14 bases separating them. The CDR3 covers 15 residues. Germline lookup yields CDR1 KGHSH and CDR2 LQKENI. Here the CDR3 reads CASSPGRSSTYEQYF. CDR3 DNA: TGTGCCAGCTCACCGGGGAGATCTAGCACCTACGAGCAGTACTTC.